The TCR beta chain under discussion was sequenced for a study of T cell changes during pregnancy in multiple sclerosis (dated by TCRdb to the late 2010s). For context, the study as a whole: The study examined how the T cell repertoire changed over the course of pregnancy in women with multiple sclerosis.

Turning to this clone: Its target antigen remains unknown. There are no base qualities to consult, and no much larger clone falls within one base.

The library was generated by the immunoSEQ multiplex PCR assay. Entries here come from immuneACCESS through TCRdb and include only in-frame sequences with V and J called. Some clones fail to appear in such tables; in the studies checked, an unresolved V gene covers under half of the shortfall, and the cause of the remainder is unknown. Counted in this sample were tens of thousands of clones; around 88% of them appeared once. The ten largest make up about 0.7% of the sample. V loses 2 bases of germline sequence and J loses 7 bases, and the interval between the two ends is 12 bases. The germline V gene (reference sequence) yields LNHDA for CDR1 and SQIVND for CDR2. Counted from cysteine to phenylalanine, this CDR3 has 14 amino acids. Only CDR3 DNA remains: 42 bases, in frame from the first base.

The source material was CD4+ T cells from peripheral blood mononuclear cells, sampled in the first trimester of pregnancy. The source of this sequence is a female donor in good health, enrolled as a control in a pregnancy study. The rearrangement joined TRBV19 to TRBJ1-5; perhaps TRBD1 is the D gene, with 6 bases matching. The DNA is TGTGCCAGTAGTATAACGGGGGGCGGACAGCCCCAGCATTTT. Its protein reads: CASSITGGGQPQHF.